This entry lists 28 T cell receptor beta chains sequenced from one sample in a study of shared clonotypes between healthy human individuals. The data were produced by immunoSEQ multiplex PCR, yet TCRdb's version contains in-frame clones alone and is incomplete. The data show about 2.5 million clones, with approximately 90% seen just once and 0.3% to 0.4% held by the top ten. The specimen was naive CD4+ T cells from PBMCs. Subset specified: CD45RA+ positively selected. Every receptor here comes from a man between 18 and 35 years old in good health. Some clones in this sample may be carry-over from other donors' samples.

The CDR3 reads CASGGAAGYTF. The DNA for the CDR3 is TGTGCCAGCGGAGGGGCCGCCGGCTACACCTTC. The rearrangement links TRBV27 to TRBJ1-2; TRBD1 might be the D (5 bases). The CDR3 runs 11 residues. V gave up 8 bases and J gave up 8 bases, with 12 bases separating them. CDR1 is MNHEY and CDR2 is SMNVEV in the germline V gene (reference sequence).

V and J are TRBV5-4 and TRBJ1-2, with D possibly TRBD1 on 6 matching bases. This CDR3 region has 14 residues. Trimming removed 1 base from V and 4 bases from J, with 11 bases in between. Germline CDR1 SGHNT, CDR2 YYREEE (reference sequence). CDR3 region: CASSLSGGSYGYTF. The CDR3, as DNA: TGTGCCAGCAGCTTGTCCGGGGGCAGCTATGGCTACACCTTC.

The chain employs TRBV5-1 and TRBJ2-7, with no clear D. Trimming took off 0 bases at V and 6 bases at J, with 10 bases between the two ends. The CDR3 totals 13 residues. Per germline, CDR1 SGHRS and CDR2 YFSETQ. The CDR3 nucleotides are TGCGCCAGCAGCTTGGAGGAAGATCTCGAGCAGTACTTC. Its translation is CASSLEEDLEQYF.

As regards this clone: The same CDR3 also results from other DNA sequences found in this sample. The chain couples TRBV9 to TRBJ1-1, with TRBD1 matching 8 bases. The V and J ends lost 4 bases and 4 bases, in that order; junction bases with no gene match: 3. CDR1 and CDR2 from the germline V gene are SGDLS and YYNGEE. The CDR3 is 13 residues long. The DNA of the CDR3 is TGTGCCAGCAGCTTAACAGGGGGCACTGAAGCTTTCTTT. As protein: CASSLTGGTEAFF.

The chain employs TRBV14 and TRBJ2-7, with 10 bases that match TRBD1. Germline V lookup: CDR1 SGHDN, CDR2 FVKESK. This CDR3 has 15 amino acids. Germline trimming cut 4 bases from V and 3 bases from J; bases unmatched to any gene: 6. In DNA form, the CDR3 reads TGTGCCAGCAGCCGCGGACAGGGGGATTACTACGAGCAGTACTTC. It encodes CASSRGQGDYYEQYF.

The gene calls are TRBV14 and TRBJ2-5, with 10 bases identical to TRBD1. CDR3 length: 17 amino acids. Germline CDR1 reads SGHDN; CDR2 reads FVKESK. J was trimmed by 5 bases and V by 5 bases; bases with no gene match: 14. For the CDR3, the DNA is TGTGCCAGCAGCAAGTTACAAGGGACAGGGGATGGGGAGACCCAGTACTTC. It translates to CASSKLQGTGDGETQYF.

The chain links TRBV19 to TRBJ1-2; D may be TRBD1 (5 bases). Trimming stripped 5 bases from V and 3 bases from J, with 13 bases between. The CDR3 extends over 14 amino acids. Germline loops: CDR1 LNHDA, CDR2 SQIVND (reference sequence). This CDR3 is CASSAQGGDYGYTF. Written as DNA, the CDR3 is TGTGCCAGTAGTGCCCAGGGAGGGGACTATGGCTACACCTTC.

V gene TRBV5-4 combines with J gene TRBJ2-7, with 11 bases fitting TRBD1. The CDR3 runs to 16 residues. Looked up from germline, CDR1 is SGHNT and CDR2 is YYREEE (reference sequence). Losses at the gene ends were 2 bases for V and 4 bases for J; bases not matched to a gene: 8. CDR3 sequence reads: CASSLGGQGAGYEQYF. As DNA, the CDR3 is TGTGCCAGCAGCTTAGGAGGACAGGGGGCCGGGTACGAGCAGTACTTC.

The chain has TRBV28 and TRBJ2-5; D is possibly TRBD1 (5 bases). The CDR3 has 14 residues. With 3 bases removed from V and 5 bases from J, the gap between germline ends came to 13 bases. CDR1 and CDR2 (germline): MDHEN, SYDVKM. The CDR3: CASSFQGYRETQYF. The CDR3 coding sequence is TGTGCCAGCAGTTTCCAGGGATATCGGGAGACCCAGTACTTC.

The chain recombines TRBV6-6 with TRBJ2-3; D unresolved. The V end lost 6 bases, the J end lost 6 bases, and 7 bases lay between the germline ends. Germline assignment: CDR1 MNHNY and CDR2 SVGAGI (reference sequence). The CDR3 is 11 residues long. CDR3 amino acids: CASSLRDTQYF. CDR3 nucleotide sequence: TGTGCCAGCAGCCTTCGGGATACGCAGTATTTT.

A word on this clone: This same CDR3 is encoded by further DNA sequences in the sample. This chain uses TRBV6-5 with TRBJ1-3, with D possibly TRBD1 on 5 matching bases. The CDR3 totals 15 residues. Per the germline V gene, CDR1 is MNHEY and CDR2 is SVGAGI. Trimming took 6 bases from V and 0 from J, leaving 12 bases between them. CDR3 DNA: TGTGCCAGCAGCCGGGACCGAGGCTCTGGAAACACCATATATTTT. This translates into CASSRDRGSGNTIYF.

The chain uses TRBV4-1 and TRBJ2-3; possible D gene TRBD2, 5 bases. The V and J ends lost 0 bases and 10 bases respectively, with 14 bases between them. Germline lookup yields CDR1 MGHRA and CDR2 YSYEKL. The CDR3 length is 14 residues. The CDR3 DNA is TGCGCCAGCAGCCAAGAGGCCTCGGAGCGGCCGCAGTATTTT. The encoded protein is CASSQEASERPQYF.

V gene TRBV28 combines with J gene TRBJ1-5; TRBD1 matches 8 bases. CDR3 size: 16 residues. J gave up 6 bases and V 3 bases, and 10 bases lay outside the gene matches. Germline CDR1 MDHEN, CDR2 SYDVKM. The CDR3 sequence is CASSFGGQGMAQPQHF. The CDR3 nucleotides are TGTGCCAGCAGTTTTGGTGGACAGGGTATGGCTCAGCCCCAGCATTTT.

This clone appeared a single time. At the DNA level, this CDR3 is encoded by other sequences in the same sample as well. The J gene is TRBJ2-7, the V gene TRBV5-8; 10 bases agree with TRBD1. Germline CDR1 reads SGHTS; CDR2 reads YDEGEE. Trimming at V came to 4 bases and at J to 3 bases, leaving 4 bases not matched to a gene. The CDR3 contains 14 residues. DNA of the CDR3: TGTGCCAGCAGCCGGGGACAGGGGATCTACGAGCAGTACTTC. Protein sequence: CASSRGQGIYEQYF.

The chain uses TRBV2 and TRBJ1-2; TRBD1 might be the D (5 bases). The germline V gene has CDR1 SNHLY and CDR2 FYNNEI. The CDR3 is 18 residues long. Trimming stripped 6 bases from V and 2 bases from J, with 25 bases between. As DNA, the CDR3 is TGTGCCAGCAGCGCCTTCTTCGTATCCCTGACAGACAACTATGGCTACACCTTC. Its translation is CASSAFFVSLTDNYGYTF. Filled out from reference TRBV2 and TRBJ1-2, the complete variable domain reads EPEVTQTPSHQVTQMGQEVILRCVPISNHLYFYWYRQILGQKVEFLVSFYNNEISEKSEIFDDQFSVERPDGSNFTLKIRSTKLEDSAMYFCASSAFFVSLTDNYGYTFGSGTRLTVV.

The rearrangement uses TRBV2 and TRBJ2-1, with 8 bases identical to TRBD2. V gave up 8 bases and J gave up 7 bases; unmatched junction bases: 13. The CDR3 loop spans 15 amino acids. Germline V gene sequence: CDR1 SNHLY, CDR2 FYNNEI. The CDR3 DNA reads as TGTGCCAGCCCGGCCAGCATAGCGGGGCAAAATGAGCAGTTCTTC. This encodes CASPASIAGQNEQFF.

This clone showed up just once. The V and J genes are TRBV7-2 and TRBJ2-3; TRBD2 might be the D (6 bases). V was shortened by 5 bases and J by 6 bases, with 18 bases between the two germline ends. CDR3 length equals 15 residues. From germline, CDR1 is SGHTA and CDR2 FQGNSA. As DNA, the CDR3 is TGTGCCAGCAGCCCCCTGGGGCGGGGCGGGGATACGCAGTATTTT. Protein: CASSPLGRGGDTQYF.

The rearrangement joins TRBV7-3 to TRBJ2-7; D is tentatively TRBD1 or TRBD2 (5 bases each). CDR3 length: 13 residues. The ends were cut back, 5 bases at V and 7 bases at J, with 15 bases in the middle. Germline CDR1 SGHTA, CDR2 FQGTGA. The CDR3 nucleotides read TGTGCCAGCAGCGGCGCCGGGACGGGGGAGCAGTACTTC. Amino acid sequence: CASSGAGTGEQYF.

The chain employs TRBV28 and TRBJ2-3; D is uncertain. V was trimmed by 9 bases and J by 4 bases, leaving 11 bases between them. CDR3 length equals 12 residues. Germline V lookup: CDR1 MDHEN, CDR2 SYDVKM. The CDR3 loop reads CASAMGPDTQYF. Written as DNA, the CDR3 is TGTGCCAGTGCTATGGGTCCAGATACGCAGTATTTT.

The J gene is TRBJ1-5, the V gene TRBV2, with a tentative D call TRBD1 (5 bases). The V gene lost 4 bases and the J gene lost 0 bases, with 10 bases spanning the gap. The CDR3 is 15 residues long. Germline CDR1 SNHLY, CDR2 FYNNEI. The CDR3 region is CASSAGTFSNQPQHF. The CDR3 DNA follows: TGTGCCAGCAGTGCCGGGACTTTTAGCAATCAGCCCCAGCATTTT.

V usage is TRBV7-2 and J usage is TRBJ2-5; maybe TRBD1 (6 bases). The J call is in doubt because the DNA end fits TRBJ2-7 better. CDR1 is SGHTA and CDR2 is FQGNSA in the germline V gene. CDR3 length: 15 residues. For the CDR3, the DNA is TGTGCCAGCAGCTTTTCGTCAAGGGGGACCTACGAGCAGTACTTC. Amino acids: CASSFSSRGTYEQYF.

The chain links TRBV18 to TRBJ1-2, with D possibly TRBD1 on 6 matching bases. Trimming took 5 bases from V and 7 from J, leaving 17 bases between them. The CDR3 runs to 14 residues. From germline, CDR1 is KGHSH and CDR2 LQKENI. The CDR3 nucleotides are TGTGCCAGCTCAATTGATTCAGGGGACGGTGGCTACACCTTC. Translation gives CASSIDSGDGGYTF.

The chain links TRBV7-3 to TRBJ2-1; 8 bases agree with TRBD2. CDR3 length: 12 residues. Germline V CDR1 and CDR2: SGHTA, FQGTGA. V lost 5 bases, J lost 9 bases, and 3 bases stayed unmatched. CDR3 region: CASSVGTSEQFF. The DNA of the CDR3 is TGTGCCAGCAGCGTAGGGACTAGTGAGCAGTTCTTC. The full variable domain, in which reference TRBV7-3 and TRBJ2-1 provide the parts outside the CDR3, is GAGVSQTPSNKVTEKGKYVELRCDPISGHTALYWYRQSLGQGPEFLIYFQGTGAADDSGLPNDRFFAVRPEGSVSTLKIQRTERGDSAVYLCASSVGTSEQFFGPGTRLTVL.

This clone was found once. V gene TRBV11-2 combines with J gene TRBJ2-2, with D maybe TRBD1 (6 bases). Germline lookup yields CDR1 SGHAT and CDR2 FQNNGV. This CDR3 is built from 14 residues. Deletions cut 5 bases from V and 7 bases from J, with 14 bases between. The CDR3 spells CASSDQQGDGELFF. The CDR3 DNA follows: TGTGCCAGCAGCGACCAACAGGGAGACGGGGAGCTGTTTTTT.

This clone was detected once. This CDR3 reads CASSPDRTDYGYTF. The CDR3 DNA sequence: TGCGCCAGCAGCCCCGACAGGACAGACTATGGCTACACCTTC. The chain is built from TRBV4-1 and TRBJ1-2; tentatively, D is TRBD1 (6 bases). V shed 4 bases and J shed 3 bases, with 12 bases lying between them. The CDR3 has 14 residues. Germline V CDR1 and CDR2: MGHRA, YSYEKL.

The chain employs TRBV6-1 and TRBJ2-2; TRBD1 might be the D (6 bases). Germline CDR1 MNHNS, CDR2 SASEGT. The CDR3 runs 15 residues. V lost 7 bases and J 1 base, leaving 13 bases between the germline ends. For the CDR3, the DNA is TGTGCCAGCACCTTTGGGACAAGGAACACCGGGGAGCTGTTTTTT. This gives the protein CASTFGTRNTGELFF.

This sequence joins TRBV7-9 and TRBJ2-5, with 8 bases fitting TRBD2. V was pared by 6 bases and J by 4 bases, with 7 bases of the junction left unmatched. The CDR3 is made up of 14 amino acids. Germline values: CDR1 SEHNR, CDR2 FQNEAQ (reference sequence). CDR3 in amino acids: CASSYISGRETQYF. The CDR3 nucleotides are TGTGCCAGCAGTTACATCAGCGGGAGAGAGACCCAGTACTTC.

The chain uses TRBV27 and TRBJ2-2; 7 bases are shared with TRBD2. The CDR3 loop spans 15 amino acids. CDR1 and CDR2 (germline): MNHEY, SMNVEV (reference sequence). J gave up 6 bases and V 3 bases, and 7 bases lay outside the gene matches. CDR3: CASSFGRGRSGELFF. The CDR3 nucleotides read TGTGCCAGCAGTTTTGGGAGGGGCAGGTCCGGGGAGCTGTTTTTT.